A selection of T cell receptor beta chains follows, all from one sample in a study of blood T cell repertoires in COVID-19. Repertoires were generated with immunoSEQ multiplex PCR, while TCRdb's copy carries only in-frame clones and drops some. The table records around 190,000 clones, roughly four fifths of them present only once. The sequencing input was peripheral blood. The receptors originated from a woman in her 70s with COVID-19, enrolled during active disease. Both conserved end residues are part of each CDR3. D genes are given only for firm matches. Rows give clone size only sometimes, using once, few, many, or a class for an expanded clone.

>TRBJ1-1|.|TRBV20-1|TRBD1
CSAPGQGEAFF
TGCAGTGCCCCGGGACAGGGTGAGGCTTTCTTT
>TRBJ2-7|.|TRBV20-1|TRBD2
CSASGTSGRHEQYF
TGCAGTGCTAGTGGGACTAGCGGGAGACACGAGCAGTACTTC
>TRBJ2-3|.|TRBV6-2/TRBV6-3|TRBD2
CASSTGLAALTDTQYF
TGTGCCAGCAGTACGGGACTAGCGGCCCTCACAGATACGCAGTATTTT
>TRBJ2-2|.|TRBV7-6|.
CASSSSYTGELFF
TGTGCCAGCAGCTCTAGTTACACCGGGGAGCTGTTTTTT
>TRBJ2-5|.|TRBV7-2|TRBD2
CASSRQLAGGGETQYF
TGTGCCAGCAGCCGGCAGCTAGCGGGAGGAGGGGAGACCCAGTACTTC
>TRBJ1-2|.|TRBV5-8|.
CASSTRDYGYTF
TGTGCCAGCAGCACGAGGGACTATGGCTACACCTTC
>TRBJ2-2|.|TRBV24-1|.
CATSRAGPGELFF
TGTGCCACCAGTCGGGCGGGACCCGGGGAGCTGTTTTTT
>TRBJ1-3|.|TRBV18|TRBD1
CASSQGQLYSGNTIYF
TGTGCCAGCTCACAGGGACAGCTCTACTCTGGAAACACCATATATTTT
>TRBJ2-3|.|TRBV7-2|.
CASSLKAGSGSTDTQYF
TGTGCCAGCAGCTTGAAGGCGGGTAGCGGAAGCACAGATACGCAGTATTTT
>TRBJ1-2|.|TRBV6-1|TRBD1
CASSSSGTGNGYTF
TGTGCCAGCAGTTCCTCAGGGACAGGGAATGGCTACACCTTC
>TRBJ1-2|once|TRBV19|.
CASSTPGGLGYGYTF
TGTGCCAGTAGTACACCTGGGGGACTCGGCTATGGCTACACCTTC
>TRBJ1-1|once|TRBV19|.
CASSSRVTEAFF
TGTGCCAGTAGTTCCCGAGTCACTGAAGCTTTCTTT
>TRBJ2-7|.|TRBV10-3|TRBD2
CAISATGTSDYEQYF
TGTGCCATCAGTGCCACCGGGACTAGCGACTACGAGCAGTACTTC
>TRBJ2-5|.|TRBV18|.
CASSPTAQAQETQYF
TGTGCCAGCTCACCCACCGCGCAGGCACAAGAGACCCAGTACTTC